Below, one TCR beta chain is given with its context. As yet, its antigen is unknown. The data are from a study of cytomegalovirus exposure and HLA in healthy donors. Study-level information: Findings of an earlier analysis included 117 million unique TCR beta sequences from some 190 million T cells.

Study-wide findings and caveats: Apparent HLA restriction characterized most CMV-associated TCR beta chains in a later analysis.

PCR primers comprised 60 Vbeta and 13 Jbeta primers. Using immunoSEQ multiplex PCR, the repertoire was profiled, and TCRdb retains in-frame clones only, with some absent. The sample includes 140,000 to 150,000 clones, about three quarters seen only once; the top ten take around 2.9%. Germline CDR1 reads MGHRA; CDR2 reads YSYEKL. The CDR3 totals 18 residues. The germline V and J ends were trimmed by 0 bases and 0 bases, with 15 bases remaining between them. The sequence derives from a man aged 40-55 years in good health and CMV-seropositive. Sequencing was performed on PBMCs. The rearrangement joins TRBV4-1 to TRBJ1-5; D might be TRBD1 (5 bases). CDR3 nucleotide sequence: TGCGCCAGCAGCCAAGAACCCGGGACTCTTCATAGCAATCAGCCCCAGCATTTT. As protein: CASSQEPGTLHSNQPQHF.